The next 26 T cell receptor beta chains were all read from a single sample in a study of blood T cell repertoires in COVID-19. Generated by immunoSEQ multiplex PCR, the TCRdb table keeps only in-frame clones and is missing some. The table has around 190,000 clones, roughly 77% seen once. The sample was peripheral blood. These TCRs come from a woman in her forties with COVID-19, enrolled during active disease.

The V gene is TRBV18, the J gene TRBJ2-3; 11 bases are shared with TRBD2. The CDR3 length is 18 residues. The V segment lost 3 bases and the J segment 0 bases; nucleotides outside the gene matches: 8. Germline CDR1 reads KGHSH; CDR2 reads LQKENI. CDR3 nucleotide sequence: TGTGCCAGCTCACCCTCCCTAGCGGGGGGTCTTAGCACAGATACGCAGTATTTT. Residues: CASSPSLAGGLSTDTQYF. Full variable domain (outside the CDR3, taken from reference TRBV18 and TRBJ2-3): NAGVMQNPRHLVRRRGQEARLRCSPMKGHSHVYWYRQLPEEGLKFMVYLQKENIIDESGMPKERFSAEFPKEGPSILRIQQVVRGDSAAYFCASSPSLAGGLSTDTQYFGPGTRLTVL.

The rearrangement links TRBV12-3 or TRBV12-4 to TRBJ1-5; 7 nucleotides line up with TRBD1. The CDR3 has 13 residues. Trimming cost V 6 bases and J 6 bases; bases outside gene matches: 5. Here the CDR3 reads CASRTGQSQPQHF. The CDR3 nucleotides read TGTGCCAGCAGGACAGGGCAAAGTCAGCCCCAGCATTTT.

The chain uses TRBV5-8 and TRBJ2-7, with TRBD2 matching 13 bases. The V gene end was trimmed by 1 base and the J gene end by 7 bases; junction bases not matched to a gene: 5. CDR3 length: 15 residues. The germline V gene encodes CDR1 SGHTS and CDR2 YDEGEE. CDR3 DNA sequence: TGTGCCAGCAGCTTGACTAGCGGGAGGGCGAGGGAGCAGTACTTC. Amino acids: CASSLTSGRAREQYF.

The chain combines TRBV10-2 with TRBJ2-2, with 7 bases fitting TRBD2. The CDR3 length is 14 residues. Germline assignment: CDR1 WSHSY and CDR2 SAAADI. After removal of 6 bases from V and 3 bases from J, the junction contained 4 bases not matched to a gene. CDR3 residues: CASRIAGHTGELFF. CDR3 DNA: TGCGCCAGCAGGATAGCGGGCCACACCGGGGAGCTGTTTTTT.

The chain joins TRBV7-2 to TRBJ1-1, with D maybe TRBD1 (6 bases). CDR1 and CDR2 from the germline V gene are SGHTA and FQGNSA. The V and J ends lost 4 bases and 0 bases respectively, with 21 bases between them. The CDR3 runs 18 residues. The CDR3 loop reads CASSSYLSTGTLNTEAFF. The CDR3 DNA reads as TGTGCCAGCAGCTCCTACCTCTCGACCGGGACACTGAACACTGAAGCTTTCTTT.

CDR3 loop: CASSSGTSGIQETQYF. The CDR3 DNA follows: TGTGCCAGCAGCTCCGGGACTAGCGGGATCCAAGAGACCCAGTACTTC. The chain joins TRBV5-4 to TRBJ2-5, with 13 bases matching TRBD2. After removal of 3 bases from V and 1 base from J, the junction contained 3 bases not matched to a gene. Germline CDR1 and CDR2: SGHNT and YYREEE (reference sequence). The CDR3 extends over 16 amino acids.

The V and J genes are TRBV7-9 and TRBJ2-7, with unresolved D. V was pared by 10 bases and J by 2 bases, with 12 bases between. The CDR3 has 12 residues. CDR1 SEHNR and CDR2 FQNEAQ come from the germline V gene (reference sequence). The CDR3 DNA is TGTGCCACCAACGGTAGAGCCTACGAGCAGTACTTC. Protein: CATNGRAYEQYF.

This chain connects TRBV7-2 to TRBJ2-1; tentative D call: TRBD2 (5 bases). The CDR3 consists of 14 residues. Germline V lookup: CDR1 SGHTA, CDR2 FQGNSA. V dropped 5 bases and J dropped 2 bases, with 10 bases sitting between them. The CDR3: CASSTGGPYNEQFF. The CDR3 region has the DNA TGTGCCAGCAGCACGGGCGGGCCCTACAATGAGCAGTTCTTC.

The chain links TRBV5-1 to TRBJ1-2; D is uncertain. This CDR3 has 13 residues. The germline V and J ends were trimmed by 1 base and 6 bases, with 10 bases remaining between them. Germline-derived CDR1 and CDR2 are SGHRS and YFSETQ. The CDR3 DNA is TGCGCCAGCAGCTTGAGAGGCCCGGATGGCTACACCTTC. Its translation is CASSLRGPDGYTF.

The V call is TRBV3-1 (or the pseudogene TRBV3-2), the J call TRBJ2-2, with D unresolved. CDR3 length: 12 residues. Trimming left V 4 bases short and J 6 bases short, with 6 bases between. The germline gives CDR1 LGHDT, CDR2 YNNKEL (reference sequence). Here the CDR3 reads CASSPRAGELFF. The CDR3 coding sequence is TGTGCCAGCAGCCCCCGGGCCGGGGAGCTGTTTTTT.

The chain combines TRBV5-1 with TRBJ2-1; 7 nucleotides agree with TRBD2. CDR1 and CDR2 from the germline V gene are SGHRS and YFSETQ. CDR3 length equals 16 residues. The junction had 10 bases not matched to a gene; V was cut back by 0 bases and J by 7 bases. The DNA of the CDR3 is TGCGCCAGCAGCTTGGGGGGCAGACTAGCCCGTAATGAGCAGTTCTTC. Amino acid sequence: CASSLGGRLARNEQFF. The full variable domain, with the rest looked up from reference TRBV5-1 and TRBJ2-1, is KAGVTQTPRYLIKTRGQQVTLSCSPISGHRSVSWYQQTPGQGLQFLFEYFSETQRNKGNFPGRFSGRQFSNSRSEMNVSTLELGDSALYLCASSLGGRLARNEQFFGPGTRLTVL.

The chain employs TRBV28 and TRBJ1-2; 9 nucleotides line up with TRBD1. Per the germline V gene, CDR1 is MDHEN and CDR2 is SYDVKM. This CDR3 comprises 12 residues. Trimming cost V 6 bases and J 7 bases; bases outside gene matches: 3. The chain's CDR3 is CASRLTGGGYTF. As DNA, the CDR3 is TGTGCCAGCAGGTTGACAGGGGGTGGCTACACCTTC.

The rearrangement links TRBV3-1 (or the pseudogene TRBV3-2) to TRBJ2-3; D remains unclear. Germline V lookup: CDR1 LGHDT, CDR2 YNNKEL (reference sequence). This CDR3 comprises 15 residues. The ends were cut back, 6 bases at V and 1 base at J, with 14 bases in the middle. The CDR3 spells CASSPTPRGTDTQYF. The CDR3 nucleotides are TGTGCCAGCAGTCCTACCCCCCGGGGCACAGATACGCAGTATTTT.

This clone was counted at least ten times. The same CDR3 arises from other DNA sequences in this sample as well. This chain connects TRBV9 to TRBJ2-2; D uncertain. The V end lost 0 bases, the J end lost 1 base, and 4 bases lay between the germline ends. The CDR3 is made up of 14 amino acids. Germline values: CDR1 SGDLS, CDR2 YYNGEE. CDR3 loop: CASSVGQNTGELFF. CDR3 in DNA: TGTGCCAGCAGCGTAGGACAGAACACCGGGGAGCTGTTTTTT.

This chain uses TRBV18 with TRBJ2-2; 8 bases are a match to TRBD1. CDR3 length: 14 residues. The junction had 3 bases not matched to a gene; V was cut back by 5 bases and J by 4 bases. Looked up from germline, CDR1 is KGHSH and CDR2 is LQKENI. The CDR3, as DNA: TGTGCCAGCTCATCCGGGACAGGCACCGGGGAGCTGTTTTTT. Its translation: CASSSGTGTGELFF.

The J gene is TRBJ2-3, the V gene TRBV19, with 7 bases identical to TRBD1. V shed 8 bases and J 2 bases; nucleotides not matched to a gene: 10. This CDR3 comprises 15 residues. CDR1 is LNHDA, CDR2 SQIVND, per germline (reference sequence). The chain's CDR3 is CASDTGTALTDTQYF. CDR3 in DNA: TGTGCCAGTGACACAGGGACAGCCCTCACAGATACGCAGTATTTT.

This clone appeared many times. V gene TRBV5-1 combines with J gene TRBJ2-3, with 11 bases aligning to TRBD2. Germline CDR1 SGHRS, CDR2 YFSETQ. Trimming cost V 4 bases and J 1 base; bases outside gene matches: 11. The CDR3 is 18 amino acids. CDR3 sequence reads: CASSSASGGLRGTDTQYF. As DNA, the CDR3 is TGCGCCAGCAGCAGCGCTAGCGGGGGGTTGAGAGGCACAGATACGCAGTATTTT.

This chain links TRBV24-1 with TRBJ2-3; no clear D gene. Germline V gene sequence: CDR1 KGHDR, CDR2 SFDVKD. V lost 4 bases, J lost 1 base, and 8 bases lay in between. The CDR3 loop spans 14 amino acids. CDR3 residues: CATSDPARTDTQYF. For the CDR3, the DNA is TGTGCCACCAGTGACCCTGCGCGCACAGATACGCAGTATTTT.

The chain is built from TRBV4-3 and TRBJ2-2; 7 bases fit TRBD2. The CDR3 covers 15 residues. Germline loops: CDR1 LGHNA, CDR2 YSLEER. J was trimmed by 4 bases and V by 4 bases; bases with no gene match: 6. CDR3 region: CASSPRGDATGELFF. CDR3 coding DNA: TGCGCCAGCAGCCCACGGGGGGATGCCACCGGGGAGCTGTTTTTT.

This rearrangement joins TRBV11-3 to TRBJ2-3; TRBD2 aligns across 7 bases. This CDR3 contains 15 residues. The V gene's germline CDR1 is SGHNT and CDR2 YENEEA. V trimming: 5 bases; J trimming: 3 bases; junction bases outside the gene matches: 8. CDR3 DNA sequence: TGTGCCAGCAGCGGCGGGAGTGCCCTTACAGATACGCAGTATTTT. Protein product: CASSGGSALTDTQYF.

The CDR3 loop reads CASSQDDSQPQHF. CDR3 nucleotides: TGCGCCAGCAGCCAAGATGACAGCCAGCCCCAGCATTTT. The chain links TRBV4-1 to TRBJ1-5, with D tentatively TRBD1 (5 bases). The V gene lost 0 bases and the J gene lost 7 bases, with 7 bases spanning the gap. The CDR3 runs to 13 residues. Germline values: CDR1 MGHRA, CDR2 YSYEKL.

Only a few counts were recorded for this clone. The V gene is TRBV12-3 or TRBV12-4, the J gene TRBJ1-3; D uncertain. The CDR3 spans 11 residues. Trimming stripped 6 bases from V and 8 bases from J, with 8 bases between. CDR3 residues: CASRLADTIYF. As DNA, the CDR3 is TGTGCCAGCAGGCTCGCGGACACCATATATTTT.

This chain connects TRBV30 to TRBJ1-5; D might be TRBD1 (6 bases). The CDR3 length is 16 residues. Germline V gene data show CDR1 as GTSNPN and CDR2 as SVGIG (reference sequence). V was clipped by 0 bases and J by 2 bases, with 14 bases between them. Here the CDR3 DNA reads TGTGCCTGGAGTGTAACGGGCGAGGGGGGCAATCAGCCCCAGCATTTT. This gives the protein CAWSVTGEGGNQPQHF.

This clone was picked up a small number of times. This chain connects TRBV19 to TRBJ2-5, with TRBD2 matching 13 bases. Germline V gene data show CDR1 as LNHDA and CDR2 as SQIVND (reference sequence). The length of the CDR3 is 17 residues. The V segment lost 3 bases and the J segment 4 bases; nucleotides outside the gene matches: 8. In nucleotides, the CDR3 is TGTGCCAGTAGTATTATCCCACTAGCGGGAGGGGTAGAGACCCAGTACTTC. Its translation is CASSIIPLAGGVETQYF.

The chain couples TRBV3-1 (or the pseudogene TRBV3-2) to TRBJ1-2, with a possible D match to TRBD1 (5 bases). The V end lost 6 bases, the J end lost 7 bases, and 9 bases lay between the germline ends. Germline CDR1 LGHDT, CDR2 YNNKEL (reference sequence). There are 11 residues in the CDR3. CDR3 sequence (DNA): TGTGCCAGCAGGGGGCGGGGTGGCTACACCTTC. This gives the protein CASRGRGGYTF.

CDR3 loop: CATSIRTGGYEQYF. As DNA, the CDR3 is TGTGCCACCAGCATAAGGACAGGGGGTTACGAGCAGTACTTC. This chain uses TRBV15 with TRBJ2-7; 10 bases map to TRBD1. This CDR3 comprises 14 residues. Trimming cost V 4 bases and J 4 bases; bases outside gene matches: 4. Per the germline V gene, CDR1 is LNHNV and CDR2 is YYDKDF (reference sequence).